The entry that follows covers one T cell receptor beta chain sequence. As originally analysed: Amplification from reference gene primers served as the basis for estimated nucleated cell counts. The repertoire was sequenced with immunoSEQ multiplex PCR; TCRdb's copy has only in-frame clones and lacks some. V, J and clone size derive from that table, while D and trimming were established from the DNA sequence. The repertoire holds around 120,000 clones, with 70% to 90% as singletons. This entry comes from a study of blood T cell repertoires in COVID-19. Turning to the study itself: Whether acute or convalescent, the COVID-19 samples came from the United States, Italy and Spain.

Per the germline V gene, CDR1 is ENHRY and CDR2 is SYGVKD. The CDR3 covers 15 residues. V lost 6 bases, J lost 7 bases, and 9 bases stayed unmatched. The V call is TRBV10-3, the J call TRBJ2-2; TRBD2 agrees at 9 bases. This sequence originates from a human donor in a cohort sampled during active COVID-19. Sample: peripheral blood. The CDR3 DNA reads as TGTGCCATCAGGGAGATAGCGGGAGACGGCGGGGAGCTGTTTTTT. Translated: CAIREIAGDGGELFF.